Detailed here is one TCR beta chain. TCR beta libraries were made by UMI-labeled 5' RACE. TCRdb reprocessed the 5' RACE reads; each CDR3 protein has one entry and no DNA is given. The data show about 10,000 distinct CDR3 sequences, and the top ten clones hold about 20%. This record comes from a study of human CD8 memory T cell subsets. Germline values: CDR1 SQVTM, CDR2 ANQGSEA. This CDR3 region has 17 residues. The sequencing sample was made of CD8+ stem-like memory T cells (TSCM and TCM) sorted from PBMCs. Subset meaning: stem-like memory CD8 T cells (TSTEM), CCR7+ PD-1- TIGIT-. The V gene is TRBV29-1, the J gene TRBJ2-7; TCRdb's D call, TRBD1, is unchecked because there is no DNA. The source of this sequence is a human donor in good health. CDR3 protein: CSVDDRVTFGATYEQYF.